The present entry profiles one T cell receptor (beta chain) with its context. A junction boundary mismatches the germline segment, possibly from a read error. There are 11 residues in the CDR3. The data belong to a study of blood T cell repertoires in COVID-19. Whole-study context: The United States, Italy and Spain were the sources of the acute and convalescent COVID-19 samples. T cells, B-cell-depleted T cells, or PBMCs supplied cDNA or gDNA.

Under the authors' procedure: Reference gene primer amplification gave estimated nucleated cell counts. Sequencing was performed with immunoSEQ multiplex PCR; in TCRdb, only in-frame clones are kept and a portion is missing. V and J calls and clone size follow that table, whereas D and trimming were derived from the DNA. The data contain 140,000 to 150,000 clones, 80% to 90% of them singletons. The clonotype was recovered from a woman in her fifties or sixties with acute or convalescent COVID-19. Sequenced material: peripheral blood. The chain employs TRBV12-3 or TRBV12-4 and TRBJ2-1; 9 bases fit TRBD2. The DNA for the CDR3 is TGTGCCAGCACCTCCGGGACTAGCACGCTCTTC. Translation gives CASTSGTSTLF.